Following are 29 T cell receptor beta chains from one sample sequenced in a study of CD8+CD57+ T cells in acquired aplastic anemia (dated by TCRdb to between 2017 and 2018). Flow cytometry had shown CD8+CD57+ cell expansion in the patients selected for sequencing. Sequencing took place on an Illumina HiSeq 2000. Genomic DNA was used as template for profiling of TCR beta VDJ combinations and CDR3 sequences. The public reads were reanalyzed by TCRdb: fastp trimming at Q25, MiXCR alignment, in-frame beta chains only. Rows merge per CDR3 protein into single entries with the most common DNA and genes. In this sample the table shows roughly 120,000 distinct CDR3 sequences, 55% to 60% of which occur a single time. Of the sample, roughly 29% is held by the ten largest clones. The sequencing input was sorted CD4+, CD8+, or CD8+CD57+ T cells (not recorded which) from PBMCs. Source of these receptors: a human donor with aplastic anemia.

V and J are TRBV5-6 and TRBJ1-2; D perhaps matches TRBD1 (5 bases). The length of the CDR3 is 15 residues. V was pared by 1 base and J by 6 bases, with 16 bases between. CDR1 and CDR2 from the germline V gene are SGHDT and YYEEEE. CDR3 protein: CASSLSGLVTDGYTF. The DNA for the CDR3 is TGTGCCAGCAGCTTGTCGGGGCTCGTGACAGATGGCTACACCTTC.

This chain joins TRBV29-1 and TRBJ1-4; the match to TRBD1 covers 7 bases. After removal of 8 bases from V and 7 bases from J, the junction contained 7 bases not matched to a gene. The CDR3 is 12 amino acids. The germline gives CDR1 SQVTM, CDR2 ANQGSEA. CDR3 sequence reads: CSTTGSGEKLFF. The CDR3 DNA reads as TGCAGCACGACAGGGAGTGGTGAAAAACTGTTTTTT.

This clonotype was observed a single time. This may be a read error: a much more frequent sequence differs by one nucleotide. The chain recombines TRBV5-5 with TRBJ1-4; TRBD1 agrees at 7 bases. J was trimmed by 8 bases and V by 4 bases; bases with no gene match: 11. The CDR3 consists of 15 residues. The germline CDR1 and CDR2 sequences are SGHKS and YYEKEE (reference sequence). DNA for the CDR3: TGTGCCAGCAGCCTCCGACAGGGTTATAAAGAAAAACTGTTTTTT. It specifies CASSLRQGYKEKLFF.

The rearrangement uses TRBV14 and TRBJ2-5, with TRBD2 matching over 9 bases. Germline lookup yields CDR1 SGHDN and CDR2 FVKESK. V lost 3 bases to trimming and J lost 5 bases; unmatched junction nucleotides: 7. CDR3 length: 15 amino acids. The CDR3 nucleotides read TGTGCCAGCAGCCACAGAGCGGGGGGCCAGGAGACCCAGTACTTC. Encoded protein: CASSHRAGGQETQYF.

V is TRBV7-2 and J is TRBJ2-2; 9 nucleotides align to TRBD1. The V gene end was trimmed by 4 bases and the J gene end by 4 bases; junction bases not matched to a gene: 4. Per germline, CDR1 SGHTA and CDR2 FQGNSA. This CDR3 has 15 amino acids. The CDR3 DNA reads TGTGCCAGCAGCTGGGACAGGGTTAGCACCGGGGAGCTGTTTTTT. Protein sequence: CASSWDRVSTGELFF.

The chain combines TRBV3-1 with TRBJ2-7, with TRBD1 as a possible D gene (5 bases). The CDR3 sequence is 14 residues long. Trimming removed 1 base from V and 5 bases from J, with 12 bases in between. The germline CDR1 and CDR2 sequences are LGHDT and YNNKEL (reference sequence). CDR3 DNA: TGTGCCAGCAGCCAAGTCCTAGGGGCGGACGAGCAGTACTTC. Its translation: CASSQVLGADEQYF.

This clonotype has a single count. The junction shows a germline mismatch at one end, possibly a read error. This chain joins TRBV24-1 and TRBJ1-2, with D possibly being TRBD1 (6 bases). Germline V CDR1 and CDR2: KGHDR, SFDVKD. The CDR3 covers 12 residues. The CDR3, as DNA: TGTTCCACCAGTGAAAGGGGGTATGGCTACACCTTC. Translating it yields CSTSERGYGYTF.

The CDR3 is CSAQQGARQYF. The DNA of the CDR3 is TGCAGTGCCCAACAGGGGGCGCGGCAGTACTTC. The chain recombines TRBV20-1 with TRBJ2-7, with 9 bases fitting TRBD1. This CDR3 has 11 amino acids. Germline loops: CDR1 DFQATT, CDR2 SNEGSKA (reference sequence). The J segment lost 9 bases and the V segment lost 6 bases, leaving 6 bases of the junction unmatched.

The chain couples TRBV7-9 to TRBJ2-5; D is perhaps TRBD1 or TRBD2 (7 bases each). The germline V gene has CDR1 SEHNR and CDR2 FQNEAQ (reference sequence). V lost 11 bases to trimming and J lost 10 bases, with 17 bases between them. The CDR3 contains 11 residues. The CDR3 nucleotides are TGTGCCCCAGGGGGAGGGGGGGGCCAGTACTTC. This translates into CAPGGGGGQYF.

There are many counts of this clonotype. V usage is TRBV5-6 and J usage is TRBJ2-5; D is possibly TRBD1 (6 bases). The ends were cut back, 0 bases at V and 2 bases at J, with 11 bases in the middle. The CDR3 is made up of 15 amino acids. Looked up from germline, CDR1 is SGHDT and CDR2 is YYEEEE. Here the CDR3 reads CASSLAGTGQETQYF. CDR3 DNA sequence: TGTGCCAGCAGCTTGGCCGGCACAGGGCAAGAGACCCAGTACTTC.

In its sample, this clonotype was seen a few times. The CDR3 loop is CASSVMAGNYGYTF. The CDR3 coding sequence is TGTGCCAGCAGCGTCATGGCTGGGAACTATGGCTACACCTTC. V and J are TRBV9 and TRBJ1-2; D call uncertain. This CDR3 is 14 amino acids long. V lost 2 bases, J lost 2 bases, and 10 bases lay in between. Germline V gene data show CDR1 as SGDLS and CDR2 as YYNGEE.

The V and J genes are TRBV5-1 and TRBJ2-3; TRBD2 agrees at 7 bases. Germline V gene data show CDR1 as SGHRS and CDR2 as YFSETQ. The CDR3 is 16 amino acids. V lost 6 bases and J lost 1; bases outside the gene matches: 11. This CDR3 reads CASTSPLAAGTDTQYF. As DNA, the CDR3 is TGCGCCAGCACTTCCCCGCTAGCGGCTGGCACAGATACGCAGTATTTT.

The chain carries TRBV20-1 and TRBJ2-7; D is perhaps TRBD1 (6 bases). Trimming took off 6 bases at V and 4 bases at J, with 16 bases between the two ends. CDR1 is DFQATT and CDR2 is SNEGSKA in the germline V gene (reference sequence). The CDR3 extends over 13 amino acids. DNA for the CDR3: TGCAGTGCCGGGACACCCGAGGGGTACGAGCAGTACTTC. Translation: CSAGTPEGYEQYF.

V gene TRBV20-1 combines with J gene TRBJ2-7; 9 bases agree with TRBD1. V was pared by 3 bases and J by 4 bases, with 10 bases of the junction left unmatched. The CDR3 contains 15 residues. The germline V gene has CDR1 DFQATT and CDR2 SNEGSKA (reference sequence). The CDR3 loop reads CSASRLDRGSYEQYF. The CDR3 nucleotides are TGCAGTGCTAGTCGTCTTGACAGGGGGTCATACGAGCAGTACTTC.

J is TRBJ1-2 and V is TRBV10-1; D is undetermined. The V gene lost 7 bases and the J gene lost 1 base, with 19 bases spanning the gap. This CDR3 is built from 16 residues. Germline V gene lookup returns CDR1 WNHNN and CDR2 SYGVQD (reference sequence). The CDR3 DNA is TGCGCCAGCACTCGGCCAGTTCCAACTTGTAACTATGGCTACACCTTC. Translated, it gives CASTRPVPTCNYGYTF.

The J gene is TRBJ2-7, the V gene TRBV15, with D tentatively TRBD1 (5 bases). The V end lost 1 base, the J end lost 6 bases, and 22 bases lay between the germline ends. From germline, CDR1 is LNHNV and CDR2 YYDKDF (reference sequence). CDR3 size: 17 residues. CDR3 residues: CATSRVLGAAPFFEQYF. As DNA, the CDR3 is TGTGCCACCAGCAGAGTTTTAGGGGCAGCCCCTTTTTTCGAGCAGTACTTC.

The chain carries TRBV6-4 and TRBJ2-7; the D is unclear. This CDR3 is built from 15 residues. CDR1 MRHNA and CDR2 SNTAGT come from the germline V gene. V was clipped by 6 bases and J by 3 bases, with 18 bases between them. The CDR3 DNA is TGTGCCAGCAGCCGAGGCGGCGGAGAAGACTACGAGCAGTACTTC. Amino acid sequence: CASSRGGGEDYEQYF.

There are many counts of this clonotype. This chain uses TRBV15 with TRBJ2-7; 15 positions agree with TRBD2. With 0 bases clipped from V and 8 bases from J, the junction kept 14 bases outside the gene matches. This CDR3 region has 19 residues. Germline loops: CDR1 LNHNV, CDR2 YYDKDF (reference sequence). This CDR3 reads CATSRDGGLAGGPGIKQYF. The CDR3 nucleotides read TGTGCCACCAGCAGAGATGGGGGACTAGCGGGAGGACCAGGGATAAAGCAGTACTTC. The full variable domain, completed using reference TRBV15 and TRBJ2-7, is DAMVIQNPRYQVTQFGKPVTLSCSQTLNHNVMYWYQQKSSQAPKLLFHYYDKDFNNEADTPDNFQSRRPNTSFCFLDIRSPGLGDTAMYLCATSRDGGLAGGPGIKQYFGPGTRLTVT.

The rearrangement uses TRBV11-1 and TRBJ2-7; perhaps D is TRBD1 or TRBD2 (6 bases each). V shed 4 bases and J shed 2 bases, with 18 bases lying between them. Per germline, CDR1 SGHAT and CDR2 FQDESV (reference sequence). CDR3 size: 16 residues. The CDR3 DNA reads as TGTGCCAGCAGCTCGGGAAAGGGGGGCGCGACCTACGAGCAGTACTTC. Its protein product is CASSSGKGGATYEQYF.

This clonotype turned up a few times. V gene TRBV29-1 combines with J gene TRBJ2-7, with a possible D match to TRBD2 (5 bases). From germline, CDR1 is SQVTM and CDR2 ANQGSEA. The CDR3 has 11 residues. Deletions cut 4 bases from V and 9 bases from J, with 13 bases between. Written as DNA, the CDR3 is TGCAGCGTTGGGGGAAGCCGGGGGCAGTACTTC. Its translation: CSVGGSRGQYF.

The chain has TRBV19 and TRBJ2-1; no clear D gene. This CDR3 has 11 residues. In germline, CDR1 is LNHDA, CDR2 SQIVND (reference sequence). The germline V and J ends were trimmed by 6 bases and 9 bases, with 9 bases remaining between them. Here the CDR3 DNA reads TGTGCCAGTAGCACTACCCTTGAGCAGTTCTTC. Residues: CASSTTLEQFF.

As for this clonotype: Without the conserved terminal phenylalanine or tryptophan, this CDR3 likely stems from a read error. The chain links TRBV29-1 to TRBJ2-3; 8 bases fit TRBD2. The ends lost 7 bases at V and 4 bases at J; junction bases unmatched: 13. CDR3 length: 15 amino acids. Germline V gene data show CDR1 as SQVTM and CDR2 as ANQGSEA. In DNA, the CDR3 is TGCAGCGCCGTACGGGCGGGAGGAGCTGCAGATACGCAGTATTCT. Translating gives CSAVRAGGAADTQYS.

At least ten counts were recorded for this clonotype. This rearrangement joins TRBV20-1 to TRBJ2-7; 9 bases line up with TRBD1. CDR1 is DFQATT and CDR2 is SNEGSKA in the germline V gene (reference sequence). V shed 6 bases and J 6 bases; nucleotides not matched to a gene: 18. CDR3 size: 16 residues. In DNA form, the CDR3 reads TGCAGTGCCCCTGGGGGGGGGGGACAGGGTAATCCCGAGCAGTACTTC. Protein product: CSAPGGGGQGNPEQYF.

The chain employs TRBV20-1 and TRBJ2-7; a weak D match, TRBD1 (6 bases). Trimming cost V 0 bases and J 2 bases, with 11 bases left between them. Germline CDR1 is DFQATT and CDR2 is SNEGSKA (reference sequence). This CDR3 spans 14 amino acids. The CDR3: CSARDWTATYEQYF. The CDR3 region has the DNA TGCAGTGCTAGAGATTGGACAGCTACCTACGAGCAGTACTTC.

This clonotype was detected many times. The chain joins TRBV25-1 to TRBJ1-6, with TRBD1 as a possible D gene (5 bases). Trimming removed 5 bases at V and 10 bases at J, with 18 bases between. This CDR3 has 15 amino acids. Germline CDR1 and CDR2: MGHDK and SYGVNS. This chain's CDR3 is CASSSDAGARSPLHF. The CDR3 DNA is TGTGCCAGCAGTTCTGATGCTGGGGCTAGGTCACCCCTCCACTTT.

The rearrangement links TRBV7-8 to TRBJ1-2; unclear D gene. CDR3 size: 13 residues. Deletions cut 5 bases from V and 1 base from J, with 8 bases between. CDR1 SGHVS and CDR2 FQNEAQ come from the germline V gene. Written as DNA, the CDR3 is TGTGCCAGCAGCCCCGAGGTTAACTATGGCTACACCTTC. It encodes CASSPEVNYGYTF.

The V call is TRBV20-1, the J call TRBJ2-1; TRBD2 agrees at 12 bases. This CDR3 region has 18 residues. From germline, CDR1 is DFQATT and CDR2 SNEGSKA (reference sequence). The V and J ends lost 3 bases and 5 bases, in that order; junction bases with no gene match: 14. The CDR3 bases are TGCAGTGCTAGGGTCTTCGGCCTAGCGGGAGGGCTCGACAATGAGCAGTTCTTC. This encodes CSARVFGLAGGLDNEQFF.

V is TRBV25-1 and J is TRBJ2-7; 14 positions agree with TRBD2. Germline loops: CDR1 MGHDK, CDR2 SYGVNS. Germline trimming cut 8 bases from V and 5 bases from J; bases unmatched to any gene: 2. CDR3 size: 13 residues. Here the CDR3 reads CASGLAGGNEQYF. Here the CDR3 DNA reads TGTGCCAGCGGACTAGCGGGAGGTAACGAGCAGTACTTC.

The chain links TRBV15 to TRBJ2-3; 7 bases are shared with TRBD2. Germline CDR1 and CDR2: LNHNV and YYDKDF (reference sequence). V was clipped by 0 bases and J by 9 bases; unmatched bases: 6. This CDR3 is 14 amino acids long. Here the CDR3 DNA reads TGTGCCACCAGCAGAGATGAGGGAGGGGCCACGCAGTATTTT. Protein: CATSRDEGGATQYF.